A selection of T cell receptor beta chains follows, all from one sample in a study of graft-versus-host responses after intestinal transplantation. No antigen has been identified for these receptors. The protocol was immunoSEQ multiplex PCR, while the TCRdb copy is restricted to in-frame clones and leaves out a portion. Of 55,000 to 85,000 clones in the sample, 89% were seen once. Sequenced here: unstimulated CD8+ T cells sorted from spleen or lymph node cells, sampled before intestinal transplant. The receptors shown here come from a human donor who received an intestinal transplant. The CDR3 runs from the conserved cysteine through the conserved F or W. Each record gives: V gene, J gene, CDR3 protein.

TRBV4-2	TRBJ2-1	CASSQRLGGRGFNEQFF
TRBV14	TRBJ2-7	CASSPPRPGEQYF
TRBV2	TRBJ2-7	CASSGTSSYEQYF
TRBV5-1	TRBJ2-5	CASSGAPEETQYF
TRBV9	TRBJ1-6	CASSAPGQAHSPLHF
TRBV14	TRBJ2-5	CASSPVTGWGETQYF
TRBV4-1	TRBJ2-7	CASSQQAPYEQYF
TRBV6-1	TRBJ1-2	CASSEGYSQGAIYYGYTF
TRBV27	TRBJ1-2	CASSATSAAGAILGYTF
TRBV28	TRBJ1-2	CASSPETVYGYTF
TRBV5-4	TRBJ2-1	CASSSVVAVGGNEQFF
TRBV9	TRBJ2-1	CASSTPRGGGGNEQFF
TRBV15	TRBJ1-5	CATSWGGGSRPQHF
TRBV6-1	TRBJ1-2	CASLYGVDYGYTF
TRBV10-1	TRBJ2-1	CASSAVEGNNEQFF
TRBV15	TRBJ1-1	CATSSLQGMNTEAFF
TRBV19	TRBJ2-2	CASALAAGGTGELFF
TRBV5-6	TRBJ2-1	CASSQRQTELGYNEQFF
TRBV19	TRBJ2-7	CASSPGGSGSYEQYF
TRBV5-1	TRBJ2-5	CASSLRGGTQETQYF
TRBV28	TRBJ1-1	CASSSGTGGAFF
TRBV30	TRBJ1-2	CAWSAGNYGYTF
TRBV9	TRBJ2-7	CASSPIPGDLYEQYF
TRBV28	TRBJ2-7	CASSPPGGSYEQYF
TRBV9	TRBJ1-2	CASSVGGSYGYTF
TRBV5-4	TRBJ2-4	CASSIITGPTGVFGNIQYF
TRBV25-1	TRBJ2-5	CASSEPQQGKETQYF
TRBV14	TRBJ1-1	CATSSTEAFF
TRBV7-9	TRBJ2-7	CASSQITGQGLLKSYEQYF
TRBV7-9	TRBJ1-2	CASSPPTGKGYGYTF
TRBV9	TRBJ2-1	CASSVVTTYNEQFF
TRBV4-1	TRBJ2-7	CASSQDLFTEDSYEQYF
TRBV25-1	TRBJ2-3	CASSTSPTDTQYF
TRBV30	TRBJ1-1	CAWSRGTEAFF
TRBV4-1	TRBJ2-2	CASSQDFGVLNTGELFF
TRBV7-9	TRBJ2-7	CASSHILAEVAEQYF
TRBV19	TRBJ1-5	CASSAPLGGRPQHF
TRBV6-1	TRBJ1-2	CASSDATGIITF
TRBV15	TRBJ1-5	CATSSGVEGAGQPQHF
TRBV11-2	TRBJ2-7	CASSPHRPSYEQYF
TRBV29-1	TRBJ1-1	CSVEDTGTGGTEAFF
TRBV11-1	TRBJ2-7	CASSGRDRRFSDYEQYF
TRBV5-1	TRBJ2-6	CASSFRQASSGANVLTF
TRBV9	TRBJ2-5	CASSPRGGLETQYF
TRBV27	TRBJ2-1	CASSLPPRGEQFF
TRBV9	TRBJ2-5	CASSVDGGQETQYF
TRBV19	TRBJ2-5	CASSAIYWRRETQYF
TRBV7-9	TRBJ2-7	CASSYLEGFPGYEQYF
TRBV6-1	TRBJ2-7	CASSVAGTSGHEQYF
TRBV6-1	TRBJ2-7	CASSPRRDRDYEQYF
TRBV10-2	TRBJ1-1	CASRAPPERTEAFF
TRBV5-1	TRBJ2-7	CASSFGLDYEQYF
TRBV6-5	TRBJ1-3	CASSLVGGYGNTIYF
TRBV28	TRBJ1-3	CASSSVPLGNTIYF
TRBV27	TRBJ2-7	CASSLTGNEQYF
TRBV4-1	TRBJ2-7	CASSQVGLAGDYEQYF
TRBV5-1	TRBJ1-1	CASSLVPWTGTNTEAFF
TRBV7-8	TRBJ1-1	CASSLEFGGTEAFF
TRBV28	TRBJ2-7	CASSLGGLAGVSYEQYF